Sequencing of this T cell receptor (beta chain) was carried out in a study of tumor-infiltrating lymphocytes in primary liver carcinoma. Germline DNA was extracted too, while blood RNA derived from unsorted whole blood. As concerns this clonotype: Since the CDR3 does not end with the conserved phenylalanine or tryptophan, this likely comes from a read error.

The input was 400 to 500 ng total RNA; TCR beta cDNA was made from it with a constant-region primer. Slightly modified ARM-PCR, run as three nested multiplex PCR rounds, produced the TCR beta libraries. Amplification in the first two PCR rounds was performed using TRBV1-TRBV30 forward primers and a C-beta reverse primer for 10 cycles each. TCRdb re-analysed the multiplex PCR reads in MiXCR, keeping a single row per CDR3 protein. In the table there are 200,000 or so distinct CDR3 sequences, less than 65% of which are singletons. Germline V gene lookup returns CDR1 MDHEN and CDR2 SYDVKM. Trimming removed 6 bases at V and 8 bases at J, with 16 bases between. CDR3 length equals 13 residues.

The sequenced material came from peripheral blood. The source of this sequence is a woman in her sixties or seventies with primary liver carcinoma and hepatitis B virus infection. V is TRBV28 and J is TRBJ1-2, with D possibly matching TRBD1 (5 bases). The CDR3, as DNA: TGTGCCAGCAGGGCGGGACGCCCGACCGGCTACACCTCC. Protein product: CASRAGRPTGYTS.